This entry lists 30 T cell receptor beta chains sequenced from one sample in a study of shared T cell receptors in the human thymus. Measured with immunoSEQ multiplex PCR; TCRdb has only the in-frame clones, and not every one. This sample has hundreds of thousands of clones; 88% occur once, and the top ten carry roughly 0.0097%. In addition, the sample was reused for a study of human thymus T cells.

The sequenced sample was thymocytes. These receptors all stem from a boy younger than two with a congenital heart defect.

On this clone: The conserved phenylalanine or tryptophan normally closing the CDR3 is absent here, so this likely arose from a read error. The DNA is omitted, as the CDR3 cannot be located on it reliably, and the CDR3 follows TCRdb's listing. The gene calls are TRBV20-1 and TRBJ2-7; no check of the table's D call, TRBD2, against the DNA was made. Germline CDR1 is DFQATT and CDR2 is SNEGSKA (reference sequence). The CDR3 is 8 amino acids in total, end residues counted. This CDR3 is CSARSAAS.

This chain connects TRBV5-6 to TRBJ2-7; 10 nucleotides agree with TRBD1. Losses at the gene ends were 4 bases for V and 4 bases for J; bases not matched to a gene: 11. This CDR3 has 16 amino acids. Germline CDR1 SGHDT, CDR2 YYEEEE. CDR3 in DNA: TGTGCCAGCAGCCAACTTCGTCGGACAGGGGGTTACGAGCAGTACTTC. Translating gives CASSQLRRTGGYEQYF.

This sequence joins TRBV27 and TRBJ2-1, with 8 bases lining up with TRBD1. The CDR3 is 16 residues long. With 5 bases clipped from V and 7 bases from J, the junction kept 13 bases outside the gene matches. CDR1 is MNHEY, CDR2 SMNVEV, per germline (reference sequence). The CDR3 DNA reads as TGTGCCAGCAGTCCACCTGGACAGGGAGATAGAAATGAGCAGTTCTTC. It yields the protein CASSPPGQGDRNEQFF.

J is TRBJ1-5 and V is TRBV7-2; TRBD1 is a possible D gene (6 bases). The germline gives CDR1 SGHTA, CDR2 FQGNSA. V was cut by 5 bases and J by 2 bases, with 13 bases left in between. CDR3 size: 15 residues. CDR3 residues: CASSETGLGNQPQHF. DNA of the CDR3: TGTGCCAGCAGCGAGACAGGTCTAGGCAATCAGCCCCAGCATTTT.

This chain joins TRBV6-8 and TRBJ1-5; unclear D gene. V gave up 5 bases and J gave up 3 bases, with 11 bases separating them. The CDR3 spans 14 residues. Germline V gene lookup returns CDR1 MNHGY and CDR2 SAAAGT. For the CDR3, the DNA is TGTGCCAGCAGTGGGAGGGTCGCCAATCAGCCCCAGCATTTT. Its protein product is CASSGRVANQPQHF.

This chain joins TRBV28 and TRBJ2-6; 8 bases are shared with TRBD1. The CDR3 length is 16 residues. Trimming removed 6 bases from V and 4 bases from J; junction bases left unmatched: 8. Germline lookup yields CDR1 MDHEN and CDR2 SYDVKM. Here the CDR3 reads CASSPRTGSGANVLTF. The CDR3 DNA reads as TGTGCCAGCAGCCCCCGGACAGGGTCCGGGGCCAACGTCCTGACTTTC.

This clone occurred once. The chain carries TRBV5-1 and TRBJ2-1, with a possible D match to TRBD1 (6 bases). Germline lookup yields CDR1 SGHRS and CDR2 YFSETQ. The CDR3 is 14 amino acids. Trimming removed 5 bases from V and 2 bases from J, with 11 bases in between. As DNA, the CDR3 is TGCGCCAGCAGTACAAACAGGGCCTACAATGAGCAGTTCTTC. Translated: CASSTNRAYNEQFF.

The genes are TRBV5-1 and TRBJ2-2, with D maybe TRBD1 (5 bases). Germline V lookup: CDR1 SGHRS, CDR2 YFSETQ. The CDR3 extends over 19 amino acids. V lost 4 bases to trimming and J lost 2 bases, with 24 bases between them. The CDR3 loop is CASSPVSWTTGYNTGELFF. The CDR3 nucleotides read TGCGCCAGCAGCCCAGTTTCGTGGACAACAGGATACAACACCGGGGAGCTGTTTTTT.

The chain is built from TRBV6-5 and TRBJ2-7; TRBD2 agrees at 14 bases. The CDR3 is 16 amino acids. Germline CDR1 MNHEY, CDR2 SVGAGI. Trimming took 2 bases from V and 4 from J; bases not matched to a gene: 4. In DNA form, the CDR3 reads TGTGCCAGCAGTTACCTGGGGACTAGCGGGAGTTACGAGCAGTACTTC. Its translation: CASSYLGTSGSYEQYF.

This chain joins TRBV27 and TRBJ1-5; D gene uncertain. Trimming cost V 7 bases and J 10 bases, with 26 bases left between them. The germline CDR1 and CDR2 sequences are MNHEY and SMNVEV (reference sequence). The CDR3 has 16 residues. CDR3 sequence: CASKTSWAPPNLPQHF. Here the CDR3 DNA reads TGTGCCAGCAAGACCTCATGGGCTCCCCCAAATTTACCCCAGCATTTT.

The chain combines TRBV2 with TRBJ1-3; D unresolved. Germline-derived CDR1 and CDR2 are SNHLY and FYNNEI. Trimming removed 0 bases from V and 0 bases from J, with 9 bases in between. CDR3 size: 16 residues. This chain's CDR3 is CASSEAGPTSGNTIYF. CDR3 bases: TGTGCCAGCAGTGAAGCGGGCCCTACCTCTGGAAACACCATATATTTT.

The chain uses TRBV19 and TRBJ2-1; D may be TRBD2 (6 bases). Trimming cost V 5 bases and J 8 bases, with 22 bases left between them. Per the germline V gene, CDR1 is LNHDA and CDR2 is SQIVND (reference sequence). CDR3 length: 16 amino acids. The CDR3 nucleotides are TGTGCCAGTAGTGGGGGGACCCCCGGCTTCACAGATGAGCAGTTCTTC. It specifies CASSGGTPGFTDEQFF.

The CDR3 spells CSAGQADGYTF. CDR3 bases: TGCAGCGCTGGACAGGCAGATGGCTACACCTTC. V gene TRBV29-1 combines with J gene TRBJ1-2; 7 bases are shared with TRBD1. The V segment lost 7 bases and the J segment 6 bases; nucleotides outside the gene matches: 5. The length of the CDR3 is 11 residues. Germline assignment: CDR1 SQVTM and CDR2 ANQGSEA. The full variable domain, rest sourced from reference TRBV29-1 and TRBJ1-2, is SAVISQKPSRDICQRGTSLTIQCQVDSQVTMMFWYRQQPGQSLTLIATANQGSEATYESGFVIDKFPISRPNLTFSTLTVSNMSPEDSSIYLCSAGQADGYTFGSGTRLTVV.

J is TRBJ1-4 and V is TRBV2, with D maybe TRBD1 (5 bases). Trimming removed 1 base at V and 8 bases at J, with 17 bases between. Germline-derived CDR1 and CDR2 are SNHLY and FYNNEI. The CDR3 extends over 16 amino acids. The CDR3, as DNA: TGTGCCAGCAGTGAAGGTTCAGGGTCTGAGGTAGAAAAACTGTTTTTT. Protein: CASSEGSGSEVEKLFF.

The CDR3 protein is CAWRDREAKNIQYF. CDR3 DNA: TGTGCCTGGAGGGACAGGGAAGCCAAAAACATTCAGTACTTC. The rearrangement links TRBV30 to TRBJ2-4; the match to TRBD1 covers 8 bases. After removal of 3 bases from V and 0 bases from J, the junction contained 1 base not matched to a gene. The CDR3 runs 14 residues. CDR1 is GTSNPN and CDR2 is SVGIG in the germline V gene (reference sequence).

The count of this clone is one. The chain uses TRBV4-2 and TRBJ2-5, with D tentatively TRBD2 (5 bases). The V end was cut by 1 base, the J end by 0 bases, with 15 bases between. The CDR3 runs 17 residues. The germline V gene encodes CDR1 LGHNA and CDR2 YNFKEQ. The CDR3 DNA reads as TGTGCCAGCAGCCAAGGCCCACCCCAGCGGTACCAAGAGACCCAGTACTTC. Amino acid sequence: CASSQGPPQRYQETQYF.

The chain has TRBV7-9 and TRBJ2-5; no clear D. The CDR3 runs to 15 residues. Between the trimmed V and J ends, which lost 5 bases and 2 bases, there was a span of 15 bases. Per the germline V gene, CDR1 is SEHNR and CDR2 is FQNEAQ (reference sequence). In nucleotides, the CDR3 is TGTGCCAGCAGCCGTGCTCGCGGCGGACAAGAGACCCAGTACTTC. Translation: CASSRARGGQETQYF.

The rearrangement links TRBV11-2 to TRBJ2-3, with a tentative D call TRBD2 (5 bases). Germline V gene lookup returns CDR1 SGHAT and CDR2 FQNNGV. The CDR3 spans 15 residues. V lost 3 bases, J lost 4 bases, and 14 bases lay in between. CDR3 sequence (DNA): TGTGCCAGCAGCTTTACTAGTTCGGACCCAGATACGCAGTATTTT. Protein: CASSFTSSDPDTQYF.

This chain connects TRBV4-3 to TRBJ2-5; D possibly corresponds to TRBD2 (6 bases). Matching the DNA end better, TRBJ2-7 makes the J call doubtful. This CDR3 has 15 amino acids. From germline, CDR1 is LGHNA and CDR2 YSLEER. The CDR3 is CASSHSAGGPYEQYF. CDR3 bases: TGCGCCAGCAGCCACTCAGCGGGCGGACCCTACGAGCAGTACTTC.

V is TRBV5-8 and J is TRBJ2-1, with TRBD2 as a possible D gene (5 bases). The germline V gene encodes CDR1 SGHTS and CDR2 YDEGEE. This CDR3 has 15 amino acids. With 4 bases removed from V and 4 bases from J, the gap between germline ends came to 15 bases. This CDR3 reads CASSPYSRTYNEQFF. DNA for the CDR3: TGTGCCAGCAGCCCGTATAGTCGGACTTACAATGAGCAGTTCTTC.

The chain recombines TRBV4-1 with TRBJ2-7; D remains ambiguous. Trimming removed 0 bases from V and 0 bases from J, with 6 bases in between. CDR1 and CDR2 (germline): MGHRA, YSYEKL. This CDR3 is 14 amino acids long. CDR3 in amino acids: CASSQEAVSYEQYF. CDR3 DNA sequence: TGCGCCAGCAGCCAAGAGGCGGTCTCCTACGAGCAGTACTTC.

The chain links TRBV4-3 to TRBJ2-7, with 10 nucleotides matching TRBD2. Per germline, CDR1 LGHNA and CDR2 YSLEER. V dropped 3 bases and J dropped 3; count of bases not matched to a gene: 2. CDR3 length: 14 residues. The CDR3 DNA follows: TGCGCCAGCAGCCAGGGACTAGCGAGCTACGAGCAGTACTTC. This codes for CASSQGLASYEQYF.

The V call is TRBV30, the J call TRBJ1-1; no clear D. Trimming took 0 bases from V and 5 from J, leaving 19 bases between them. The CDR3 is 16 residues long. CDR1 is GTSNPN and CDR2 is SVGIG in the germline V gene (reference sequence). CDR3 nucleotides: TGTGCCTGGAGTGTAATGGGCCCAAAGCACGAAACTGAAGCTTTCTTT. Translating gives CAWSVMGPKHETEAFF.

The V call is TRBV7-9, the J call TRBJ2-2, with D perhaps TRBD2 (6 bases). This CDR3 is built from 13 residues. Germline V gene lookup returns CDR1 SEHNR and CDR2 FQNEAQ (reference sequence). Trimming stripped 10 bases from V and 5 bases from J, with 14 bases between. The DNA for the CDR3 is TGTGCCATCCGGAGGGTTGAAACCGGGGAGCTGTTTTTT. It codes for CAIRRVETGELFF.

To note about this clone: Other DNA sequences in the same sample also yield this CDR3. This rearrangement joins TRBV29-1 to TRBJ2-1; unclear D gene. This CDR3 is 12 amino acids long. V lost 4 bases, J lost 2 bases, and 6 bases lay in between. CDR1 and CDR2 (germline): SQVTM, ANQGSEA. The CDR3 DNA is TGCAGCGTTGTGGCGGCCTACAATGAGCAGTTCTTC. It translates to CSVVAAYNEQFF.

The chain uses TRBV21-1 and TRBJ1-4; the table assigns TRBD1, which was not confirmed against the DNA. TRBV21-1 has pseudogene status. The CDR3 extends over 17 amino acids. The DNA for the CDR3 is TGTGCCAGCAGCAAAGCTGTCCAGTCCCCTCTTAATGAAAAACTGTTTTTT. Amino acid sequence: CASSKAVQSPLNEKLFF.

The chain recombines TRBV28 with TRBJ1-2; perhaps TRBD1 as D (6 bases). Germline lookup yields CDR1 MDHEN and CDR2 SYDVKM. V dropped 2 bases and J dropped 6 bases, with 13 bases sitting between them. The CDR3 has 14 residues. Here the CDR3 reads CASSLTGFGNGYTF. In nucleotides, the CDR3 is TGTGCCAGCAGTTTAACAGGGTTCGGGAATGGCTACACCTTC.

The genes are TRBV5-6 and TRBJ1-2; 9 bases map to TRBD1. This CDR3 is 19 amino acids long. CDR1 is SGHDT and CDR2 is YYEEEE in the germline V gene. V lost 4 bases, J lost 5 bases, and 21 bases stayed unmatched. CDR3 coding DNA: TGTGCCAGCAGCCCCCGGGACAGGGTGATCCTAATGGTGACTTATGGCTACACCTTC. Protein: CASSPRDRVILMVTYGYTF.

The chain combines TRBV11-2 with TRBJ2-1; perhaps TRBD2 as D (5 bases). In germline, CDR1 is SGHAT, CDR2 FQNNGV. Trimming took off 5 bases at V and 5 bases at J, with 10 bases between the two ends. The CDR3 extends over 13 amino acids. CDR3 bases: TGTGCCAGCAGCGCAGAGGGCCACAATGAGCAGTTCTTC. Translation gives CASSAEGHNEQFF.

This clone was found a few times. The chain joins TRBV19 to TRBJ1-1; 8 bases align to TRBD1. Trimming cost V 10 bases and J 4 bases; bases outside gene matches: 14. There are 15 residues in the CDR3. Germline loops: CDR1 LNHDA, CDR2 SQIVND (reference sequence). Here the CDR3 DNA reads TGTGCCACCACCGACAGGGGTATAGGGGGCACTGAAGCTTTCTTT. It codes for CATTDRGIGGTEAFF.